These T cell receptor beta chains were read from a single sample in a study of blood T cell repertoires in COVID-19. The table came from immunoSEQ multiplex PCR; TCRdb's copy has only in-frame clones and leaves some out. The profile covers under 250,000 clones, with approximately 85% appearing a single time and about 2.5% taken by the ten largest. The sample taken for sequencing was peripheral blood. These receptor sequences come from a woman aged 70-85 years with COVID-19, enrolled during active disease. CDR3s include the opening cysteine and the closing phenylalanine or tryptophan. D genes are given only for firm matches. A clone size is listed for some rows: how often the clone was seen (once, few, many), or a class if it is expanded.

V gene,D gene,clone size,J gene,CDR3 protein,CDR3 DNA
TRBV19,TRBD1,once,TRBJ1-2,CASSSTGDYGYTF,TGTGCCAGTAGTTCGACAGGGGACTATGGCTACACCTTC
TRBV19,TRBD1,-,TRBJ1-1,CASSISRRIQGLNTEAFF,TGTGCCAGTAGTATATCGAGAAGAATACAGGGGCTGAACACTGAAGCTTTCTTT
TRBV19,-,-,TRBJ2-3,CASSSGTPGGGTDTQYF,TGTGCCAGTAGTAGCGGGACTCCCGGTGGAGGCACAGATACGCAGTATTTT
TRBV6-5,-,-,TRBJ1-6,CASSYSSGHSPLHF,TGTGCCAGCAGTTACTCGTCAGGGCACTCACCCCTCCACTTT
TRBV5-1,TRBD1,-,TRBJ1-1,CASRRGLDTEAFF,TGCGCCAGCAGGAGGGGGCTCGACACTGAAGCTTTCTTT
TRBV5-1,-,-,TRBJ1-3,CASSSTGPGNTIYF,TGCGCCAGCAGCTCCACAGGGCCTGGAAACACCATATATTTT
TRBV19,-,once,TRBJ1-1,CASSARWRNTEAFF,TGTGCCAGTAGTGCGCGGTGGAGGAACACTGAAGCTTTCTTT
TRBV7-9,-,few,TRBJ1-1,CASSPRGTMNTEAFF,TGTGCCAGCAGCCCTCGCGGCACCATGAACACTGAAGCTTTCTTT
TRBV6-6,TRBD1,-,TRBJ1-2,CASTKNRGNYGYTF,TGTGCCAGCACGAAGAACAGGGGCAACTATGGCTACACCTTC
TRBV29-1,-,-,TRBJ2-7,CSFRDIWSYEQYF,TGCAGCTTTAGGGACATTTGGAGCTACGAGCAGTACTTC
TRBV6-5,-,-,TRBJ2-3,CASSFSGYSTDTQYF,TGTGCCAGCAGTTTTAGCGGCTATAGCACAGATACGCAGTATTTT
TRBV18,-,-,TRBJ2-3,CASSPIPGAQGDTQYF,TGTGCCAGCTCACCAATCCCAGGGGCGCAAGGAGATACGCAGTATTTT
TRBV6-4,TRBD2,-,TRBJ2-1,CASSGLAGYNEQFF,TGTGCCAGCAGTGGACTAGCGGGCTACAATGAGCAGTTCTTC
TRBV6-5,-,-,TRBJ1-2,CASIGYRDGYGCTF,TGTGCCAGCATCGGATACAGGGACGGCTATGGCTGCACCTTC
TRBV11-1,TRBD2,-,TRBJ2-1,CASSRLAGRDEQFF,TGTGCCAGCAGTAGACTAGCGGGGCGGGATGAGCAGTTCTTC
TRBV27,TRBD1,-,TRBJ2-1,CASSFSGTGGYNEQFF,TGTGCCAGCAGTTTCTCCGGGACAGGGGGCTACAATGAGCAGTTCTTC
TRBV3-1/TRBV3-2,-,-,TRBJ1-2,CASSPVGDYGYTF,TGTGCCAGCAGCCCCGTCGGGGACTATGGCTACACCTTC